A single sample is the source of the 20 T cell receptor beta chains below, sequenced in a study of cytomegalovirus exposure and HLA in healthy donors. In the PCR, 60 Vbeta and 13 Jbeta primers were used. Produced via immunoSEQ multiplex PCR; TCRdb's table is partial and in-frame only. This repertoire shows tens of thousands of clones, 72% found once; its top ten account for about 22%. Specimen: PBMCs. The receptors stem from a woman aged 45-65 years in good health and CMV-seropositive.

The rearrangement links TRBV4-2 to TRBJ2-4; possible D gene TRBD2, 5 bases. From germline, CDR1 is LGHNA and CDR2 YNFKEQ. This CDR3 region has 14 residues. V shed 5 bases and J shed 8 bases, with 16 bases lying between them. The CDR3 loop is CASSKGRETDIQYF. CDR3 DNA: TGTGCCAGCAGCAAGGGAAGGGAGACGGACATTCAGTACTTC.

The V and J genes are TRBV5-1 and TRBJ1-6, with TRBD1 identical over 7 bases. Germline V gene data show CDR1 as SGHRS and CDR2 as YFSETQ. V gave up 0 bases and J gave up 7 bases; unmatched junction bases: 1. This CDR3 contains 14 residues. In nucleotides, the CDR3 is TGCGCCAGCAGCTTGGAGGGGGCAAATTCACCCCTCCACTTT. Translation gives CASSLEGANSPLHF. The full variable domain, its missing parts supplied by reference TRBV5-1 and TRBJ1-6, is KAGVTQTPRYLIKTRGQQVTLSCSPISGHRSVSWYQQTPGQGLQFLFEYFSETQRNKGNFPGRFSGRQFSNSRSEMNVSTLELGDSALYLCASSLEGANSPLHFGNGTRLTVT.

The V gene is TRBV13, the J gene TRBJ2-2, with D possibly TRBD1 on 5 matching bases. Per germline, CDR1 PRHDT and CDR2 FYEKMQ (reference sequence). The CDR3 is made up of 13 amino acids. The germline V and J ends were trimmed by 6 bases and 6 bases, with 11 bases remaining between them. CDR3 nucleotides: TGTGCCAGCAGTAGGGGAAGGTCCGGGGAGCTGTTTTTT. This gives the protein CASSRGRSGELFF. The full variable domain, completed using reference TRBV13 and TRBJ2-2, is AAGVIQSPRHLIKEKRETATLKCYPIPRHDTVYWYQQGPGQDPQFLISFYEKMQSDKGSIPDRFSAQQFSDYHSELNMSSLELGDSALYFCASSRGRSGELFFGEGSRLTVL.

The chain couples TRBV5-6 to TRBJ1-2; a weak D match, TRBD1 (6 bases). This CDR3 is built from 13 residues. Looked up from germline, CDR1 is SGHDT and CDR2 is YYEEEE. Trimming pared 3 bases from V and 4 bases from J, leaving 10 bases between. The DNA for the CDR3 is TGTGCCAGCAGCTCCGGGACATCCTATGGCTACACCTTC. It specifies CASSSGTSYGYTF. The full variable domain, in which reference TRBV5-6 and TRBJ1-2 provide the parts outside the CDR3, is DAGVTQSPTHLIKTRGQQVTLRCSPKSGHDTVSWYQQALGQGPQFIFQYYEEEERQRGNFPDRFSGHQFPNYSSELNVNALLLGDSALYLCASSSGTSYGYTFGSGTRLTVV.

V usage is TRBV5-6 and J usage is TRBJ2-3, with 12 bases aligning to TRBD2. With 2 bases clipped from V and 5 bases from J, the junction kept 6 bases outside the gene matches. Germline CDR1 reads SGHDT; CDR2 reads YYEEEE. CDR3 length equals 16 residues. The CDR3 loop reads CASSFRLAGERDTQYF. CDR3 in DNA: TGTGCCAGCAGCTTCAGACTAGCGGGAGAAAGAGATACGCAGTATTTT. Based on the CDR3 plus reference TRBV5-6 and TRBJ2-3, the full variable domain is DAGVTQSPTHLIKTRGQQVTLRCSPKSGHDTVSWYQQALGQGPQFIFQYYEEEERQRGNFPDRFSGHQFPNYSSELNVNALLLGDSALYLCASSFRLAGERDTQYFGPGTRLTVL.

This chain links TRBV7-8 with TRBJ2-7; 14 bases align to TRBD2. This CDR3 contains 16 residues. Germline V gene data show CDR1 as SGHVS and CDR2 as FQNEAQ. Trimming cost V 8 bases and J 3 bases; bases outside gene matches: 9. The CDR3 region has the DNA TGTGCCAGCTCCGGGACTAGCGGGAGTTTCGGCTACGAGCAGTACTTC. Translated: CASSGTSGSFGYEQYF. Using reference TRBV7-8 and TRBJ2-7 for the parts outside the CDR3, the full variable domain is GAGVSQSPRYKVAKRGQDVALRCDPISGHVSLFWYQQALGQGPEFLTYFQNEAQLDKSGLPSDRFFAERPEGSVSTLKIQRTQQEDSAVYLCASSGTSGSFGYEQYFGPGTRLTVT.

In this sample, this clone turned up a few times. The CDR3: CASSQERGLRNQPQHF. CDR3 nucleotides: TGCGCCAGCAGCCAAGAAAGGGGGCTGAGGAATCAGCCCCAGCATTTT. The V gene is TRBV4-3, the J gene TRBJ1-5; TRBD1 agrees at 7 bases. Germline V gene lookup returns CDR1 LGHNA and CDR2 YSLEER. With 0 bases clipped from V and 4 bases from J, the junction kept 6 bases outside the gene matches. The CDR3 has 16 amino acids.

This clone was seen a handful of times. The chain carries TRBV11-2 and TRBJ2-7; the match to TRBD2 covers 8 bases. Unmatched junction bases numbered 11, after V lost 4 bases and J lost 12 bases. Germline CDR1 reads SGHAT; CDR2 reads FQNNGV. The CDR3 loop spans 13 amino acids. This chain's CDR3 is CASSSPPAREGYF. In nucleotides, the CDR3 is TGTGCCAGCAGCTCCCCCCCCGCCCGGGAGGGGTACTTC.

In its sample, this clone was seen once. The J gene is TRBJ2-1, the V gene TRBV2; weak D call: TRBD1 (7 bases). The germline V gene encodes CDR1 SNHLY and CDR2 FYNNEI. The V end lost 6 bases, the J end lost 14 bases, and 17 bases lay between the germline ends. The length of the CDR3 is 12 residues. CDR3 sequence (DNA): TGTGCCAGCAGGACTTCACAGGGGAGGAAGTTCTTC. Protein product: CASRTSQGRKFF.

This sequence joins TRBV6-5 and TRBJ2-7; D might be TRBD2 (6 bases). Trimming pared 8 bases from V and 4 bases from J, leaving 21 bases between. The CDR3 totals 15 residues. Germline CDR1 reads MNHEY; CDR2 reads SVGAGI. This CDR3 reads CASGPVIGTRYEQYF. The CDR3, as DNA: TGTGCCAGCGGGCCTGTAATCGGGACTCGATACGAGCAGTACTTC.

The chain joins TRBV7-2 to TRBJ2-1; the D is unclear. With 4 bases removed from V and 9 bases from J, the gap between germline ends came to 13 bases. The CDR3 contains 13 residues. In germline, CDR1 is SGHTA, CDR2 FQGNSA. CDR3 in DNA: TGTGCCAGCAGCTCCGACCTAGGTGCTGAGCAGTTCTTC. Its translation: CASSSDLGAEQFF. The whole variable domain, remainder taken from reference TRBV7-2 and TRBJ2-1, is GAGVSQSPSNKVTEKGKDVELRCDPISGHTALYWYRQSLGQGLEFLIYFQGNSAPDKSGLPSDRFSAERTGGSVSTLTIQRTQQEDSAVYLCASSSDLGAEQFFGPGTRLTVL.

This chain links TRBV5-1 with TRBJ2-5; no clear D. V lost 2 bases and J lost 5, with 13 bases in between. Germline CDR1 SGHRS, CDR2 YFSETQ. The CDR3 extends over 14 amino acids. CDR3 sequence: CASSFYAAGETQYF. The CDR3 DNA sequence: TGCGCCAGCAGCTTTTATGCGGCTGGGGAGACCCAGTACTTC.

This chain uses TRBV7-8 with TRBJ2-7, with 9 bases aligning to TRBD1. Germline loops: CDR1 SGHVS, CDR2 FQNEAQ. V lost 5 bases to trimming and J lost 3 bases; unmatched junction nucleotides: 2. The CDR3 is 13 amino acids. The CDR3 region has the DNA TGTGCCAGCAGCCGACAGGGGGTCTACGAGCAGTACTTC. Encoded protein: CASSRQGVYEQYF.

This clone was observed once. CDR3 bases: TGCGCCAGCAGCTTGGGCTTCGACAGGGGATATGGCTACACCTTC. It translates to CASSLGFDRGYGYTF. The V and J genes are TRBV5-1 and TRBJ1-2; TRBD1 matches at 8 bases. The CDR3 has 15 amino acids. Germline V gene data show CDR1 as SGHRS and CDR2 as YFSETQ. V dropped 0 bases and J dropped 5; count of bases not matched to a gene: 6.

This chain joins TRBV4-3 and TRBJ1-2; 9 positions agree with TRBD1. Trimming cost V 0 bases and J 7 bases; bases outside gene matches: 12. In germline, CDR1 is LGHNA, CDR2 YSLEER. This CDR3 region has 17 residues. The CDR3 sequence: CASSQDLFSGTGPGYTF. The DNA for the CDR3 is TGCGCCAGCAGCCAAGATCTGTTCAGCGGGACAGGGCCTGGCTACACCTTC.

This clone was observed a few times. The rearrangement uses TRBV30 and TRBJ2-2; the D gene is possibly TRBD2 (6 bases). CDR1 GTSNPN and CDR2 SVGIG come from the germline V gene (reference sequence). The CDR3 runs 14 residues. V was pared by 3 bases and J by 4 bases, with 12 bases between. The chain's CDR3 is CAWSSGRRTGELFF. The CDR3 DNA follows: TGTGCCTGGAGCAGCGGGCGACGCACCGGGGAGCTGTTTTTT. Supplemented by reference TRBV30 and TRBJ2-2, the full variable domain reads SQTIHQWPATLVQPVGSPLSLECTVEGTSNPNLYWYRQAAGRGLQLLFYSVGIGQISSEVPQNLSASRPQDRQFILSSKKLLLSDSGFYLCAWSSGRRTGELFFGEGSRLTVL.

J is TRBJ2-5 and V is TRBV7-2; TRBD1 might be the D (5 bases). This CDR3 comprises 14 residues. V was shortened by 5 bases and J by 0 bases, with 10 bases between the two germline ends. Germline V gives CDR1 SGHTA, CDR2 FQGNSA. CDR3 residues: CASSQGLYQETQYF. The CDR3, as DNA: TGTGCCAGCAGCCAGGGCCTGTACCAAGAGACCCAGTACTTC.

The V gene is TRBV7-6, the J gene TRBJ1-6; tentative D call: TRBD1 (6 bases). Germline lookup yields CDR1 SGHVS and CDR2 FNYEAQ. Trimming pared 5 bases from V and 9 bases from J, leaving 14 bases between. This CDR3 contains 14 residues. CDR3 bases: TGTGCCAGCAGCCCCCGTGTAGGGGGTTCACCCCTCCACTTT. It codes for CASSPRVGGSPLHF.

This clone showed up just a few times. The chain has TRBV4-2 and TRBJ1-5, with TRBD1 identical over 8 bases. The CDR3 loop spans 14 amino acids. Per germline, CDR1 LGHNA and CDR2 YNFKEQ. Germline trimming cut 4 bases from V and 7 bases from J; bases unmatched to any gene: 6. CDR3 residues: CASSLTGEGQPQHF. The DNA of the CDR3 is TGTGCCAGCAGCCTGACAGGGGAGGGCCAGCCCCAGCATTTT.

This clone was seen a single time. The chain couples TRBV7-8 to TRBJ2-1; 7 bases are shared with TRBD1. CDR1 SGHVS and CDR2 FQNEAQ come from the germline V gene. Trimming at V came to 5 bases and at J to 7 bases, leaving 14 bases not matched to a gene. CDR3 length: 16 amino acids. The CDR3 here is CASSRLRQGIGNEQFF. The DNA for the CDR3 is TGTGCCAGCAGCCGCCTCAGACAGGGTATAGGGAATGAGCAGTTCTTC.